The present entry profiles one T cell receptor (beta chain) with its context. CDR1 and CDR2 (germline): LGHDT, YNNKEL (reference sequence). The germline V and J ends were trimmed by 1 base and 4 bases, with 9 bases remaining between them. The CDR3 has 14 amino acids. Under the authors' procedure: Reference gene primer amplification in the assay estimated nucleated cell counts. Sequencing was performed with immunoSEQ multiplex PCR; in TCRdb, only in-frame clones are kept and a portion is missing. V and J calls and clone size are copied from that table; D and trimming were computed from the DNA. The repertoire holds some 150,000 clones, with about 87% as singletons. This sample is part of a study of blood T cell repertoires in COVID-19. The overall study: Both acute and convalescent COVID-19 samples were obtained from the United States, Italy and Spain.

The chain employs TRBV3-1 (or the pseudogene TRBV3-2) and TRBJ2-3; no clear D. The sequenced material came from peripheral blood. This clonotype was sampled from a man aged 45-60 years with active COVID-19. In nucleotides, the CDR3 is TGTGCCAGCAGCCAAGTGTCAGGCGCAGATACGCAGTATTTT. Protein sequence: CASSQVSGADTQYF.